This TCR beta chain was retrieved from a study of TIL therapy for anti-PD-1-resistant metastatic lung cancer. Overall study: Half of patients were current or former smokers.

This sample's time point: pre-treatment sample, taken before nivolumab and TIL therapy. This clone was counted a single time. This was the immunoSEQ v3 assay. Using immunoSEQ multiplex PCR, the repertoire was profiled, and TCRdb retains in-frame clones only, with some absent. Of fewer than 40,000 clones in the sample, 70% to 80% were seen once. The V gene's germline CDR1 is MDHEN and CDR2 SYDVKM. V was cut by 6 bases and J by 4 bases, with 19 bases left in between. The CDR3 spans 16 residues. Sequenced material: blood, taken at baseline. The chain combines TRBV28 with TRBJ1-5; possibly TRBD1 for D (6 bases). This TCR came from a woman between 30 and 80 years old with non-small cell lung cancer. The CDR3 loop reads CASSLQGGGENQPQHF. In nucleotides, the CDR3 is TGTGCCAGCAGCCTACAGGGTGGGGGAGAAAATCAGCCCCAGCATTTT.